Here is one T cell receptor beta chain with its context. Its cognate antigen is unknown. This entry comes from a study of a mutant IDH1 vaccine in newly diagnosed glioma. Whole-study context: Of the patients given treatment, roughly 62% were male and 37.5% were female, and a mean age of about 40 years was recorded.

Time point of the sample: week 5, during vaccination. With topical imiquimod, each dose of the vaccine consisted of 300 ug of mutant IDH1 20-mer peptide. The donor cohort comprised cases of new WHO grade 3 or 4 IDH1-mutant, ATRX-lost astrocytoma. Sequencing was performed with immunoSEQ multiplex PCR; in TCRdb, only in-frame clones are kept and a portion is missing. The repertoire consists of 23,000 or so clones, with approximately 80% occurring once and the leading ten covering roughly a tenth. CDR3 length equals 18 residues. Trimming cost V 1 base and J 0 bases, with 19 bases left between them. Germline CDR1 SGHDN, CDR2 FVKESK. Regarding the study as a whole: Immune responses induced by the vaccine were seen in about 93% of patients, spanning multiple MHC alleles.

The chain joins TRBV14 to TRBJ2-7; D is undetermined. Sequences were derived from PBMCs, sampled from a glioma patient whose treatment included an IDH1 peptide vaccine. The sequence was obtained from a man between 40 and 49 years old with glioma. DNA of the CDR3: TGTGCCAGCAGCCAAGTTGGATGGGCCGGCCGGAGCTCCTACGAGCAGTACTTC. This codes for CASSQVGWAGRSSYEQYF.